Included here is one T cell receptor (beta chain) sequence, with context. Its antigen remains unidentified. The sample holds no much larger clone one base away, and base qualities are not on file. The sample originates from a study of blood T cell repertoires in COVID-19 (dated by TCRdb to 2019 to 2021). Regarding the study in general: Samples covering the acute and convalescent phases of COVID-19 were provided by collaborators in the United States, Italy and Spain. The material from the prospective study consisted of cDNA or gDNA derived from T cells, B-cell-depleted T cells, or PBMCs. Subjects who had been exposed to COVID-19, were actively infected with it, or had recovered from it provided the deeply sampled blood TCRbeta repertoires that made up the dataset. The repertoires were made available in a free public database intended to serve as a resource for research on the immune response to SARS-CoV-2. Samples were obtained from the ongoing ImmuneRACE study (first 160 participants) and from approximately 1,200 subjects provided by 6 global collaborators. Sample metadata almost always included a de-identified subject ID, COVID-19 status, age in years and sex. Where available, HLA class I and class II types were taken from metadata supplied by the sample provider and were not determined by assay-based typing. The study at large found these results: The amount of clinical and demographic metadata varied by source and participant and was provided uncurated.

CDR1 is given as SGHAT and CDR2 as FQNNGV, both from the germline V gene. The V end gives up 0 bases and the J end 2 bases, leaving 4 bases in the junction not matched to a gene. The cysteine opens and the phenylalanine closes a CDR3 of 15 amino acids. Only the CDR3 DNA is retained, 45 bases long and in frame from the first base. The immunoSEQ Assay, a bias-controlled multiplex PCR, was used to amplify TCRbeta CDR3 regions from genomic DNA. In the authors' own workflow: Nucleated cell counts per sample were estimated from amplification of reference gene primers within the assay. To quantify the absolute abundance of each unique TCRbeta CDR3 rearrangement, sequence reads were collapsed and filtered. Productive Simpson clonality was computed per sample as the square root of Simpson's diversity index over productive rearrangements. This immuneACCESS table, as held by TCRdb, lists in-frame sequences with V and J called but not all clones. Of the missing ones, under half trace to an unresolved V gene in checked studies; the others have no known cause. The DNA gave D and trimming, while V, J and clone size come from that table. For this sample the table gives around 300,000 clones, of which about 86% were detected only once. The ten largest clones add up to 2% to 2.5% of the sample.

Another Seattle source contributed samples from volunteer blood donors who had recovered from COVID-19. The collaborating institutions used their own protocols to collect whole blood in K2EDTA tubes. Collaborator samples were shipped for TCRbeta analysis as frozen whole blood, isolated PBMCs, or DNA extracted from either sample type. This clonotype was obtained from a woman under 40 who had recovered from COVID-19. Specimen: peripheral blood. The chain is made from TRBV11-2 and TRBJ2-7, and 7 junction bases match TRBD2. The CDR3 in this case is CASSLEPAGTYEQYF. The DNA sequence is TGTGCCAGCAGCTTAGAGCCAGCGGGGACCTACGAGCAGTACTTC.